This paragraph reports one TCR beta chain. Libraries were prepared by immunoSEQ multiplex PCR; TCRdb keeps only in-frame clonotypes and omits some of them. Among about 250,000 clones listed, more than 75% were seen once. Looked up from germline, CDR1 is MNHEY and CDR2 is SVGAGI. V lost 8 bases and J 3 bases, leaving 17 bases between the germline ends. The CDR3 covers 15 residues. The entry originates in a study of blood T cell repertoires in COVID-19. Sequences were obtained from PBMCs or T cells enriched from blood (not recorded which). The sequence came from a man aged 18 to 29 who had recovered from COVID-19. The V call is TRBV6-5, the J call TRBJ2-1, with D uncertain. CDR3 protein: CASGLKVRLYNEQFF. CDR3 bases: TGTGCCAGCGGCCTGAAGGTTCGACTCTACAATGAGCAGTTCTTC.